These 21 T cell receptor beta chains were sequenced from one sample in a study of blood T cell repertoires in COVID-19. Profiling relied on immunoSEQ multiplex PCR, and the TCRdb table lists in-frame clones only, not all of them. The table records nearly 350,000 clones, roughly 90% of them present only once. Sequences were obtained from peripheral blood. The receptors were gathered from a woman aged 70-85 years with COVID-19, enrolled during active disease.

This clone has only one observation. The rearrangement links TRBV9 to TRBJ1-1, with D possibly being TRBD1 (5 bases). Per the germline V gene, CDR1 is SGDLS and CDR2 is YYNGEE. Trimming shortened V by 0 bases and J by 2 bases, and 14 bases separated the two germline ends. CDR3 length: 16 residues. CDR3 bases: TGTGCCAGCAGCGTAGTCCAAGGGGAGGGAAACACTGAAGCTTTCTTT. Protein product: CASSVVQGEGNTEAFF.

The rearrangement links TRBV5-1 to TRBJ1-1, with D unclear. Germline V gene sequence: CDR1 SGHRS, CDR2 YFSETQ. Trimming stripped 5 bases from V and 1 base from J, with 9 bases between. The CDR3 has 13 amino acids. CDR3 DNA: TGCGCCAGCAGATTGATCTCGAACACTGAAGCTTTCTTT. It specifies CASRLISNTEAFF.

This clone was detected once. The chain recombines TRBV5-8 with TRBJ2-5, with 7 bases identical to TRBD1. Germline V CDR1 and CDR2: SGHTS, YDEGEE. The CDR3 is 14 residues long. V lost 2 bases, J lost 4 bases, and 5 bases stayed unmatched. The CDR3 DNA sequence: TGTGCCAGCAGCTTAATGAAGGGGGCAGAGACCCAGTACTTC. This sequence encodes CASSLMKGAETQYF.

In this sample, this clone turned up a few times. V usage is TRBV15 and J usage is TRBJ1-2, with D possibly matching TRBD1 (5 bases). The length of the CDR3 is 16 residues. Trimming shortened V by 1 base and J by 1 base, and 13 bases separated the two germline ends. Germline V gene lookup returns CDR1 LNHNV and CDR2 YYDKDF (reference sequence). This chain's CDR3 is CATSRGGDLDNYGYTF. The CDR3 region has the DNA TGTGCCACCAGCAGAGGGGGGGACCTAGATAACTATGGCTACACCTTC.

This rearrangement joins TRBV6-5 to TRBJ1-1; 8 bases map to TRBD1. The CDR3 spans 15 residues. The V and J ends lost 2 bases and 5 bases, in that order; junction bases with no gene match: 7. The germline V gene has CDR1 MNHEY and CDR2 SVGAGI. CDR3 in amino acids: CASSYQGTGRTEAFF. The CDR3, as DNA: TGTGCCAGCAGTTACCAGGGGACAGGTAGAACTGAAGCTTTCTTT.

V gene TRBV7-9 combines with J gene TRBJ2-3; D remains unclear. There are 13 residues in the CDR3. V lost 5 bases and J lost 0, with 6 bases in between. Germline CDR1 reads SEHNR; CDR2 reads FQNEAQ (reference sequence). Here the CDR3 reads CASSPSSTDTQYF. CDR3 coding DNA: TGTGCCAGCAGCCCCTCTAGCACAGATACGCAGTATTTT.

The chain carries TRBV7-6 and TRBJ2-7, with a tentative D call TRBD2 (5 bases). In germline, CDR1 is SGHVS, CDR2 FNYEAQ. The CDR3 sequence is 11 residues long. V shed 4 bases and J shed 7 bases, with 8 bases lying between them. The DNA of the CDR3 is TGTGCCAGCAGCTCCGGCGGGGAGCAGTACTTC. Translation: CASSSGGEQYF.

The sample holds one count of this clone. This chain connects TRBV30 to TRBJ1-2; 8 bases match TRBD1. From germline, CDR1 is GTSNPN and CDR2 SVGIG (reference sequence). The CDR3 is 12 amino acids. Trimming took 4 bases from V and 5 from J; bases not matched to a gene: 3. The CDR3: CAWTGGGYGYTF. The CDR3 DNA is TGTGCCTGGACAGGGGGCGGGTATGGCTACACCTTC.

CDR3 coding DNA: TGTGCTAGTGGTTTGGTACTGGCGGGGAATGGACAGCCCCAGCATTTT. Protein sequence: CASGLVLAGNGQPQHF. This chain links TRBV12-5 with TRBJ1-5; D is undetermined. The CDR3 has 16 amino acids. CDR1 LGHNT and CDR2 FRNRAP come from the germline V gene. V gave up 0 bases and J gave up 7 bases, with 16 bases separating them.

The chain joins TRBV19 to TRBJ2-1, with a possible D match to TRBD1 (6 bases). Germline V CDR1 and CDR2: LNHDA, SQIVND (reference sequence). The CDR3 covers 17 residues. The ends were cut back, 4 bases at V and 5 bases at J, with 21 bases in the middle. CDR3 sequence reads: CASSTLPGDRQDNEQFF. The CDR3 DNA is TGTGCCAGTAGTACCCTTCCAGGGGATCGGCAGGACAATGAGCAGTTCTTC.

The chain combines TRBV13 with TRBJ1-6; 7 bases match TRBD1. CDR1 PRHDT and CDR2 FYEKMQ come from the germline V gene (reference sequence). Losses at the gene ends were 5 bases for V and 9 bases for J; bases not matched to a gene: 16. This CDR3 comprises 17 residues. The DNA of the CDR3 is TGTGCCAGCAGCCGATCCACAGGGGACCGAAATGGTTCACCCCTCCACTTT. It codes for CASSRSTGDRNGSPLHF.

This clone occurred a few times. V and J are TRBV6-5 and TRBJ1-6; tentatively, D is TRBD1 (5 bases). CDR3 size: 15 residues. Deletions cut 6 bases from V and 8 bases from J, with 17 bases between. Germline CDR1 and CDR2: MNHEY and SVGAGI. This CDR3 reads CASRRSGPLDSPLHF. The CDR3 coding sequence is TGTGCCAGCAGAAGGTCAGGGCCCCTGGATTCACCCCTCCACTTT.

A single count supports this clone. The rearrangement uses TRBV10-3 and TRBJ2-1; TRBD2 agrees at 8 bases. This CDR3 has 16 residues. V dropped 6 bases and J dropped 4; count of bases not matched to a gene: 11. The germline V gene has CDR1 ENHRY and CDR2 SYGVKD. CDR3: CAIRFSVGGAYNEQFF. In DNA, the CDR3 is TGTGCCATCAGATTTTCGGTCGGGGGGGCTTACAATGAGCAGTTCTTC.

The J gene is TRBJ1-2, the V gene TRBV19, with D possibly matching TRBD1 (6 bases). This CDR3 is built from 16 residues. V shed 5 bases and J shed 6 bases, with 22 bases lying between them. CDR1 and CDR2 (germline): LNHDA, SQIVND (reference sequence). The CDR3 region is CASSPRLGGARHGYTF. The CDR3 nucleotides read TGTGCCAGTAGTCCCCGGTTAGGGGGGGCGCGTCATGGCTACACCTTC.

CDR3 in DNA: TGCGCCAGCTACCAGGGACAGGGGGTCGTCTCTGGTGGCTACACCTTC. Protein product: CASYQGQGVVSGGYTF. The genes are TRBV5-1 and TRBJ1-2; 11 bases line up with TRBD1. The CDR3 length is 16 residues. The trim removed 7 bases at V and 7 bases at J, leaving 15 bases unmatched. The V gene's germline CDR1 is SGHRS and CDR2 YFSETQ.

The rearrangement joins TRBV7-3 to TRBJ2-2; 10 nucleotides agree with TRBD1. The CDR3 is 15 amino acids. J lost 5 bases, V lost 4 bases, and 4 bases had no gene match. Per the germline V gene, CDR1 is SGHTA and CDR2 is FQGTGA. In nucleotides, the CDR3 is TGTGCCAGCAGCTCCGGACAGGGGGAAACCGGGGAGCTGTTTTTT. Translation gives CASSSGQGETGELFF.

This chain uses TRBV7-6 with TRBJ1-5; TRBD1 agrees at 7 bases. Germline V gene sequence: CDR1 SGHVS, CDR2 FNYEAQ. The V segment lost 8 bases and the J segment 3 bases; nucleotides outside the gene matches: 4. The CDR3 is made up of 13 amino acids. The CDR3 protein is CASGTGDNQPQHF. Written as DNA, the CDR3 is TGTGCCAGCGGTACAGGGGACAATCAGCCCCAGCATTTT.

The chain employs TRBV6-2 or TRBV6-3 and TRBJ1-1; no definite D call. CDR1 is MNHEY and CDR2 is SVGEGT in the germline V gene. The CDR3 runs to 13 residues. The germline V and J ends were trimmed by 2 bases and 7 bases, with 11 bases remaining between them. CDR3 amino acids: CASSYGEYGEAFF. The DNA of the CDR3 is TGTGCCAGCAGTTACGGGGAGTACGGTGAAGCTTTCTTT.

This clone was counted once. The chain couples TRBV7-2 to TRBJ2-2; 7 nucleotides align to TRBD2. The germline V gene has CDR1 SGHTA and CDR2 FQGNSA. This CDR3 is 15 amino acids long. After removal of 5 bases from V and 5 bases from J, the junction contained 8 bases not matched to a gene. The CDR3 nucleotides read TGTGCCAGCAGCATTGCCGGGGGGACGACCGGGGAGCTGTTTTTT. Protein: CASSIAGGTTGELFF.

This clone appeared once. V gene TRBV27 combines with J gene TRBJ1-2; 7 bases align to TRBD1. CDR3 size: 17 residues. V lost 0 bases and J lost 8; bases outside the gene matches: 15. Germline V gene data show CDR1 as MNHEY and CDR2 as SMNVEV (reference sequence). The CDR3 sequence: CASSLSKGGGLIGGYTF. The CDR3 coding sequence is TGTGCCAGCAGTTTATCGAAAGGGGGCGGGTTGATCGGAGGCTACACCTTC.

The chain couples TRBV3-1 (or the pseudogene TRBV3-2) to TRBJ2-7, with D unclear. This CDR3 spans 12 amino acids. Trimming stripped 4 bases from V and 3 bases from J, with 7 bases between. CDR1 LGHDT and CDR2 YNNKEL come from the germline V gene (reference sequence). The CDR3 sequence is CASSRGVYEQYF. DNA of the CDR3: TGTGCCAGCAGCCGCGGCGTCTACGAGCAGTACTTC.